This T cell receptor beta chain was captured in a study of shared clonotypes between healthy human individuals. Findings and limits, study-wide: Naive CD4 clonotypes overlapped across a handful of donors at approximately 5.5%.

Data came from immunoSEQ multiplex PCR; TCRdb stores just in-frame clones and leaves some out. The data contain approximately 2.4 million clones, around 95% of them singletons. Comment on this clone: Its antigen is as yet unknown.

Healthy adults negative for HIV, lacking recent acute infections or vaccinations, served as donors. CDR1 is KGHSH and CDR2 is LQKENI in the germline V gene. This CDR3 region has 14 residues. The ends were cut back, 0 bases at V and 1 base at J, with 7 bases in the middle. Specimen: naive CD4+ T cells sorted from blood. As for subset: CD45RA+ positively selected. The sequence was obtained from a man aged 18 to 29 in good health. This rearrangement joins TRBV18 to TRBJ2-7; D ambiguous. The CDR3: CASSPPLWSYEQYF. The CDR3 DNA sequence: TGTGCCAGCTCACCACCACTGTGGTCCTACGAGCAGTACTTC.